The clone carrying this TCR beta chain has a single count. V shed 1 base and J shed 1 base, with 13 bases lying between them. Germline V CDR1 and CDR2: SEHNR, FQNEAQ (reference sequence). This CDR3 region has 16 residues. The cohort comprised individuals with locally advanced or metastatic urothelial carcinoma. Sequencing was performed with immunoSEQ multiplex PCR; in TCRdb, only in-frame clones are kept and a portion is missing. The sample includes about 80,000 clones, roughly 87% of them seen just once. These data are taken from a study of PD-L1 blockade in urothelial cancer. Study as a whole: Twenty-five out of 29 patients were men whose urothelial cancer was bladder-origin. Blood samples had a median of approximately 140,000 T cells, roughly 83,000 unique TCRs, and clonality approximately 0.086.

The sample here was PBMCs, taken around atezolizumab (anti-PD-L1) treatment. The gene calls are TRBV7-9 and TRBJ1-1; maybe TRBD1 (5 bases). The receptor comes from a woman aged 70-85 years with urothelial cancer. The CDR3 DNA follows: TGTGCCAGCAGCTTAGGATGGGACTCTCGGAACACTGAAGCTTTCTTT. It translates to CASSLGWDSRNTEAFF.